This T cell receptor beta chain was profiled in a study of beta chain features in type 1 diabetes. All of the isolated RNA was reverse transcribed, so expressed TCRB transcripts were sequenced. Clones were read by immunoSEQ multiplex PCR, and TCRdb kept only the in-frame ones, dropping some. The profile shows around 330,000 clones, 9.5% to 11% of them singletons. This CDR3 has 15 amino acids. Germline V gene sequence: CDR1 MDHEN, CDR2 SYDVKM. The V segment lost 7 bases and the J segment 4 bases; nucleotides outside the gene matches: 10. Study observations and caveats: Researchers report that Type 1 diabetes patients had moderately but significantly shorter TCRB CDR3s across all four CD4+ subsets. More deletions and fewer insertions at VDJ junctions were seen in type 1 diabetes patients. The analysis here could not establish whether HLA type shapes TCRB rearrangement.

This clone was detected only a few times. The target antigen is unknown. Source material: naive CD4+ T cells from blood. This receptor was obtained from a woman aged 25-40 years in good health. V usage is TRBV28 and J usage is TRBJ1-5, with 7 bases fitting TRBD1. The chain's CDR3 is CASMKGQYPNQPQHF. CDR3 sequence (DNA): TGTGCCAGCATGAAGGGACAGTACCCTAATCAGCCCCAGCATTTT.